Presented here are 12 T cell receptor beta chains from one specimen sequenced in a study of blood T cells in healthy people across ages. Primed by a sample-barcoded 5' primer and a J-beta primer mix, a second PCR proceeded for about 6 to 12 cycles. TCRdb reprocessed the 5' RACE reads with MiXCR, giving one entry per CDR3 protein. The sample shows roughly 2 million distinct CDR3 sequences, around half of them seen only once. The sample comprised blood. The receptors originated from a woman aged 40 to 49 in good health.

The chain recombines TRBV14 with TRBJ2-1, with 9 bases fitting TRBD2. The end of the DNA fits TRBJ2-7 better, so the J call may be wrong. Germline assignment: CDR1 SGHDN and CDR2 FVKESK. This CDR3 region has 15 residues. The CDR3 DNA sequence: TGTGCCAGCACCTTAGCGGGGGCCTCCTACAATGGGCAGTACTTC. Translated, it gives CASTLAGASYNGQYF.

This clonotype was detected only a few times. CDR3 coding DNA: TGCAGTGTAGGCCGGGACACCCAAGAGACCCAGTACTTC. Its protein product is CSVGRDTQETQYF. The rearrangement joins TRBV20-1 to TRBJ2-5; a possible D gene is TRBD1 (6 bases). The germline V gene encodes CDR1 DFQATT and CDR2 SNEGSKA (reference sequence). The CDR3 runs 13 residues. Trimming took off 7 bases at V and 1 base at J, with 13 bases between the two ends.

In its sample, this clonotype was seen a few times. V and J are TRBV7-3 and TRBJ2-1; TRBD2 matches at 7 bases. The CDR3 totals 15 residues. Germline loops: CDR1 SGHTA, CDR2 FQGTGA. V trimming: 2 bases; J trimming: 6 bases; junction bases outside the gene matches: 7. The CDR3 region has the DNA TGTGCCAGCAGCTTATTGGGGGGGGAAACCAATGAGCAGTTCTTC. Amino acids: CASSLLGGETNEQFF. The full variable domain, completed using reference TRBV7-3 and TRBJ2-1, is GAGVSQTPSNKVTEKGKYVELRCDPISGHTALYWYRQSLGQGPEFLIYFQGTGAADDSGLPNDRFFAVRPEGSVSTLKIQRTERGDSAVYLCASSLLGGETNEQFFGPGTRLTVL.

The J gene is TRBJ1-2, the V gene TRBV21-1; TRBD1 is taken as the D call from the table, unchecked against the DNA. TRBV21-1 is marked as a pseudogene. This CDR3 has 18 residues. CDR3 sequence: CASSKVGGTGPLQYGYTF. The CDR3 nucleotides are TGTGCCAGCAGCAAAGTGGGGGGGACAGGGCCGCTCCAATATGGCTACACCTTC.

The chain is built from TRBV20-1 and TRBJ1-2; no definite D call. This CDR3 has 12 amino acids. V was clipped by 2 bases and J by 4 bases, with 8 bases between them. Germline V gene lookup returns CDR1 DFQATT and CDR2 SNEGSKA (reference sequence). The CDR3 here is CSARIISYGYTF. The DNA of the CDR3 is TGCAGTGCTAGAATCATCAGCTATGGCTACACCTTC.

The sample holds a few counts of this clonotype. The chain links TRBV29-1 to TRBJ2-5; tentatively, D is TRBD2 (5 bases). The germline gives CDR1 SQVTM, CDR2 ANQGSEA. The V end lost 2 bases, the J end lost 3 bases, and 10 bases lay between the germline ends. This CDR3 is 13 amino acids long. The CDR3 bases are TGCAGCGTTGAAAGGACTCCTAAAGAGACCCAGTACTTC. It is translated as CSVERTPKETQYF. The entire variable domain, with the rest obtained from reference TRBV29-1 and TRBJ2-5, is as follows: SAVISQKPSRDICQRGTSLTIQCQVDSQVTMMFWYRQQPGQSLTLIATANQGSEATYESGFVIDKFPISRPNLTFSTLTVSNMSPEDSSIYLCSVERTPKETQYFGPGTRLLVL.

This clonotype has a handful of counts. The rearrangement uses TRBV9 and TRBJ2-5; D might be TRBD1 or TRBD2, each matching 5 bases. The CDR3 is made up of 13 amino acids. CDR1 SGDLS and CDR2 YYNGEE come from the germline V gene. V dropped 0 bases and J dropped 4 bases, with 7 bases sitting between them. The CDR3 DNA reads TGTGCCAGCAGCGTAGCGAGGGGAGAGACCCAGTACTTC. Translation gives CASSVARGETQYF.

This chain links TRBV4-3 with TRBJ1-4; a weak D match, TRBD1 (5 bases). The germline CDR1 and CDR2 sequences are LGHNA and YSLEER. This CDR3 region has 16 residues. Trimming stripped 0 bases from V and 5 bases from J, with 13 bases between. Here the CDR3 DNA reads TGCGCCAGCAGCCAAGAGGGGGGGAACAGAAATGAAAAACTGTTTTTT. Its protein is CASSQEGGNRNEKLFF.

This chain links TRBV20-1 with TRBJ1-4, with D possibly TRBD1 on 5 matching bases. Germline V gene sequence: CDR1 DFQATT, CDR2 SNEGSKA (reference sequence). The germline V and J ends were trimmed by 4 bases and 6 bases, with 9 bases remaining between them. The CDR3 contains 12 residues. CDR3 in amino acids: CSATRTHEKLFF. The DNA for the CDR3 is TGCAGTGCTACCCGGACACATGAAAAACTGTTTTTT.

CDR3 sequence reads: CASSLRMSYEQYF. Written as DNA, the CDR3 is TGTGCCAGCAGTTTAAGGATGTCCTACGAGCAGTACTTC. The J gene is TRBJ2-7, the V gene TRBV12-3 or TRBV12-4; D gene uncertain. The germline V and J ends were trimmed by 2 bases and 1 base, with 6 bases remaining between them. The CDR3 length is 13 residues.

The rearrangement uses TRBV7-2 and TRBJ2-1; weak D call: TRBD1 (6 bases). CDR1 SGHTA and CDR2 FQGNSA come from the germline V gene. The CDR3 contains 16 residues. Trimming removed 7 bases at V and 4 bases at J, with 20 bases between. The CDR3 DNA reads as TGTGCCAGCAAACCCGGGGACACCTTAATTTACAATGAGCAGTTCTTC. Encoded protein: CASKPGDTLIYNEQFF.

The table lists this clonotype with a few counts. The gene calls are TRBV20-1 and TRBJ2-3; 10 nucleotides align to TRBD2. CDR3 length equals 14 residues. CDR1 and CDR2 (germline): DFQATT, SNEGSKA (reference sequence). V trimming: 4 bases; J trimming: 1 base; junction bases outside the gene matches: 2. CDR3 DNA sequence: TGCAGTGCTAAGCGGGGGGGCGGCACAGATACGCAGTATTTT. Encoded protein: CSAKRGGGTDTQYF.